This entry lists 22 T cell receptor beta chains sequenced from one sample in a study of T cell changes during pregnancy in multiple sclerosis. TCRdb's table, derived via immunoSEQ multiplex PCR, lists solely in-frame clones and lacks some. The table has some 40,000 clones, about 89% seen once; the top ten hold about 0.4%. Sequencing used CD4+ T cells from peripheral blood mononuclear cells, obtained in the third trimester of pregnancy. The receptors derive from a female donor in good health, enrolled as a control in a pregnancy study.

The gene calls are TRBV18 and TRBJ2-7; possible D gene TRBD1, 6 bases. V lost 3 bases and J 2 bases, leaving 17 bases between the germline ends. Germline CDR1 is KGHSH and CDR2 is LQKENI. The CDR3 is 16 residues long. The CDR3 spells CASSPRDTPGTYEQYF. The CDR3 DNA sequence: TGTGCCAGCTCACCGAGGGACACCCCAGGTACCTACGAGCAGTACTTC.

The chain links TRBV15 to TRBJ2-1, with 12 bases lining up with TRBD1. After removal of 1 base from V and 10 bases from J, the junction contained 8 bases not matched to a gene. This CDR3 has 16 amino acids. CDR1 is LNHNV and CDR2 is YYDKDF in the germline V gene (reference sequence). CDR3 protein: CATSRVSGQGALEQFF. The CDR3 region has the DNA TGTGCCACCAGCAGAGTCTCGGGACAGGGGGCCTTAGAGCAGTTCTTC.

J is TRBJ1-6 and V is TRBV5-5, with no clear D. Germline V gives CDR1 SGHKS, CDR2 YYEKEE (reference sequence). This CDR3 contains 14 residues. The V and J ends lost 1 base and 8 bases respectively, with 10 bases between them. The CDR3 loop reads CASSLTLVDSPLHF. CDR3 nucleotide sequence: TGTGCCAGCAGCTTGACTTTGGTTGATTCACCCCTCCACTTT.

The rearrangement links TRBV6-4 to TRBJ2-7, with D possibly TRBD1 on 6 matching bases. Germline V gene lookup returns CDR1 MRHNA and CDR2 SNTAGT. This CDR3 is 13 amino acids long. V was shortened by 4 bases and J by 6 bases, with 13 bases between the two germline ends. CDR3 sequence: CASSATGLGEQYF. The CDR3 nucleotides read TGTGCCAGCAGTGCAACAGGGTTAGGCGAGCAGTACTTC.

The rearrangement links TRBV18 to TRBJ1-4, with 8 bases that match TRBD1. Germline CDR1 KGHSH, CDR2 LQKENI. The CDR3 spans 18 residues. V gave up 4 bases and J gave up 0 bases; unmatched junction bases: 10. DNA of the CDR3: TGTGCCAGCTCACTGAACCGGGACAGGCCTGCAACTAATGAAAAACTGTTTTTT. It yields the protein CASSLNRDRPATNEKLFF.

This clone was found once. The J gene is TRBJ2-5, the V gene TRBV27, with a possible D match to TRBD1 (5 bases). CDR1 and CDR2 from the germline V gene are MNHEY and SMNVEV (reference sequence). V was shortened by 4 bases and J by 0 bases, with 9 bases between the two germline ends. This CDR3 is built from 14 residues. The CDR3 DNA is TGTGCCAGCAGTTCCAGGGCTCACCAAGAGACCCAGTACTTC. Translation: CASSSRAHQETQYF.

The genes are TRBV7-9 and TRBJ1-1; perhaps TRBD1 as D (6 bases). This CDR3 spans 14 amino acids. V was cut by 5 bases and J by 0 bases, with 10 bases left in between. Germline V lookup: CDR1 SEHNR, CDR2 FQNEAQ (reference sequence). The CDR3 DNA follows: TGTGCCAGCAGCATACAGGGAATGAACACTGAAGCTTTCTTT. Translating gives CASSIQGMNTEAFF. The full variable domain, its missing parts supplied by reference TRBV7-9 and TRBJ1-1, is DTGVSQNPRHKITKRGQNVTFRCDPISEHNRLYWYRQTLGQGPEFLTYFQNEAQLEKSRLLSDRFSAERPKGSFSTLEIQRTEQGDSAMYLCASSIQGMNTEAFFGQGTRLTVV.

The chain joins TRBV30 to TRBJ2-5; TRBD2 matches at 9 bases. The CDR3 has 13 amino acids. Per the germline V gene, CDR1 is GTSNPN and CDR2 is SVGIG (reference sequence). V trimming: 4 bases; J trimming: 5 bases; junction bases outside the gene matches: 5. The CDR3 sequence is CAWMRRGGETQYF. DNA of the CDR3: TGTGCCTGGATGAGGCGGGGGGGTGAGACCCAGTACTTC. Supplemented by reference TRBV30 and TRBJ2-5, the full variable domain reads SQTIHQWPATLVQPVGSPLSLECTVEGTSNPNLYWYRQAAGRGLQLLFYSVGIGQISSEVPQNLSASRPQDRQFILSSKKLLLSDSGFYLCAWMRRGGETQYFGPGTRLLVL.

The rearrangement uses TRBV10-3 and TRBJ1-2, with TRBD1 identical over 9 bases. J was trimmed by 4 bases and V by 5 bases; bases with no gene match: 5. The CDR3 sequence is 14 residues long. Germline V gene sequence: CDR1 ENHRY, CDR2 SYGVKD. Here the CDR3 reads CAISSQGAVYGYTF. CDR3 in DNA: TGTGCCATCAGTTCACAGGGGGCGGTCTATGGCTACACCTTC.

V usage is TRBV27 and J usage is TRBJ2-2; maybe TRBD2 (6 bases). This CDR3 comprises 15 residues. Germline CDR1 reads MNHEY; CDR2 reads SMNVEV (reference sequence). V dropped 4 bases and J dropped 4 bases, with 13 bases sitting between them. In DNA form, the CDR3 reads TGTGCCAGCAGTTCCCACCCCGGGGGCACCGGGGAGCTGTTTTTT. Its translation: CASSSHPGGTGELFF.

The CDR3 region has the DNA TGTGCCAGCAGCGTAGAGGCATCACAGGGGCAAGAGACCCAGTACTTC. Translation gives CASSVEASQGQETQYF. J is TRBJ2-5 and V is TRBV9; 7 bases fit TRBD1. Trimming cost V 0 bases and J 2 bases; bases outside gene matches: 7. The length of the CDR3 is 16 residues. Germline assignment: CDR1 SGDLS and CDR2 YYNGEE.

The chain has TRBV14 and TRBJ2-3, with D tentatively TRBD2 (6 bases). V lost 1 base to trimming and J lost 4 bases, with 12 bases between them. Germline V CDR1 and CDR2: SGHDN, FVKESK. This CDR3 comprises 15 residues. As DNA, the CDR3 is TGTGCCAGCAGCCAAGGGGGGGTGAGGTCAGATACGCAGTATTTT. It encodes CASSQGGVRSDTQYF.

V and J are TRBV5-1 and TRBJ2-7; tentative D call: TRBD1 (5 bases). V was pared by 0 bases and J by 5 bases, with 12 bases between. CDR3 length equals 14 residues. CDR1 SGHRS and CDR2 YFSETQ come from the germline V gene. CDR3 sequence reads: CASSLVQVLDEQYF. DNA of the CDR3: TGCGCCAGCAGCTTGGTACAGGTGCTGGACGAGCAGTACTTC.

This chain uses TRBV9 with TRBJ2-5, with D uncertain. CDR1 is SGDLS and CDR2 is YYNGEE in the germline V gene. The CDR3 extends over 12 amino acids. Trimming stripped 4 bases from V and 5 bases from J, with 9 bases between. DNA for the CDR3: TGTGCCAGCAGCTTCCCGAGGGAGACCCAGTACTTC. Its protein product is CASSFPRETQYF. The complete variable domain, with remaining parts taken from reference TRBV9 and TRBJ2-5, reads DSGVTQTPKHLITATGQRVTLRCSPRSGDLSVYWYQQSLDQGLQFLIQYYNGEERAKGNILERFSAQQFPDLHSELNLSSLELGDSALYFCASSFPRETQYFGPGTRLLVL.

The chain uses TRBV6-6 and TRBJ1-6; 8 bases map to TRBD1. The germline V gene encodes CDR1 MNHNY and CDR2 SVGAGI (reference sequence). This CDR3 has 16 residues. V lost 5 bases and J lost 3; bases outside the gene matches: 6. The CDR3 DNA sequence: TGTGCCAGCAGTCAAAGACAGGGGTACTATAATTCACCCCTCCACTTT. This codes for CASSQRQGYYNSPLHF.

In its sample, this clone was seen once. The chain couples TRBV7-2 to TRBJ1-5; D unresolved. Germline V CDR1 and CDR2: SGHTA, FQGNSA. Trimming pared 5 bases from V and 9 bases from J, leaving 11 bases between. The CDR3 is 12 residues long. The CDR3 DNA follows: TGTGCCAGCAGCCGCGCTTCGGGGCCCCAGCATTTT. Protein product: CASSRASGPQHF. Together with reference TRBV7-2 and TRBJ1-5, the CDR3 gives the full variable domain: GAGVSQSPSNKVTEKGKDVELRCDPISGHTALYWYRQSLGQGLEFLIYFQGNSAPDKSGLPSDRFSAERTGGSVSTLTIQRTQQEDSAVYLCASSRASGPQHFGDGTRLSIL.

The chain employs TRBV2 and TRBJ1-4; the match to TRBD1 covers 8 bases. CDR3 length: 15 amino acids. The V and J ends lost 9 bases and 10 bases, in that order; junction bases with no gene match: 16. Per the germline V gene, CDR1 is SNHLY and CDR2 is FYNNEI. CDR3 sequence: CARGALGQGLGKLFF. CDR3 DNA sequence: TGTGCCAGGGGGGCACTAGGACAGGGACTTGGAAAACTGTTTTTT.

The J gene is TRBJ2-5, the V gene TRBV27, with 8 bases aligning to TRBD2. The assigned J gene may be wrong: the sequence end matches TRBJ2-7 better. The CDR3 length is 20 residues. CDR1 is MNHEY, CDR2 SMNVEV, per germline (reference sequence). The CDR3 spells CASSLSAPAVAGLPTYEQYF. CDR3 bases: TGTGCCAGCAGTTTATCGGCCCCGGCAGTAGCGGGGCTCCCAACCTACGAGCAGTACTTC.

DNA of the CDR3: TGTGCCAGCAGAGAGACAGCTAACTATGGCTACACCTTC. This encodes CASRETANYGYTF. V gene TRBV6-1 combines with J gene TRBJ1-2; possible D gene TRBD1, 5 bases. The germline gives CDR1 MNHNS, CDR2 SASEGT. The length of the CDR3 is 13 residues. The germline V and J ends were trimmed by 6 bases and 0 bases, with 8 bases remaining between them.

This chain joins TRBV14 and TRBJ2-1; D gene uncertain. This CDR3 contains 13 residues. Trimming shortened V by 0 bases and J by 6 bases, and 6 bases separated the two germline ends. Germline CDR1 and CDR2: SGHDN and FVKESK. CDR3 residues: CASSQETSNEQFF. CDR3 nucleotides: TGTGCCAGCAGCCAAGAAACGAGCAATGAGCAGTTCTTC.

The chain joins TRBV15 to TRBJ2-1; 8 bases map to TRBD2. CDR1 LNHNV and CDR2 YYDKDF come from the germline V gene (reference sequence). This CDR3 is 18 amino acids long. J gave up 9 bases and V 3 bases, and 19 bases lay outside the gene matches. DNA of the CDR3: TGTGCCACCAGCAGCGAGTTCAAAGCGGGAGCCTGGGGTCGTGAGCAGTTCTTC. Translated, it gives CATSSEFKAGAWGREQFF.

The V and J genes are TRBV30 and TRBJ1-3, with D possibly being TRBD1 (6 bases). The CDR3 consists of 13 residues. Germline CDR1 reads GTSNPN; CDR2 reads SVGIG (reference sequence). V shed 6 bases and J shed 6 bases, with 15 bases lying between them. CDR3 coding DNA: TGTGCCTGTGCAGGGGCAGGAATAAACACCATATATTTT. This gives the protein CACAGAGINTIYF. The whole variable domain, remainder taken from reference TRBV30 and TRBJ1-3, is SQTIHQWPATLVQPVGSPLSLECTVEGTSNPNLYWYRQAAGRGLQLLFYSVGIGQISSEVPQNLSASRPQDRQFILSSKKLLLSDSGFYLCACAGAGINTIYFGEGSWLTVV.